This TCR beta chain was retrieved from a study of cytomegalovirus exposure and HLA in healthy donors. Points from the study as a whole: Reportedly, TCR beta sequences accurately predicted HLA-A and HLA-B alleles in most subjects. For TCR beta chains, V- and J-gene trimming was later linked to a missense DCLRE1C variant.

Researchers ran the PCR with 60 Vbeta and 13 Jbeta primers. Only in-frame clones appear in the TCRdb table, and some are missing; sequencing was by immunoSEQ multiplex PCR. Seen here are about 190,000 clones, around nine tenths observed once, and the top ten hold around 0.34%. V shed 8 bases and J 6 bases; nucleotides not matched to a gene: 15. This CDR3 is built from 16 residues. Looked up from germline, CDR1 is SNHLY and CDR2 is FYNNEI. Of note for this clone: Its antigen remains unknown.

V gene TRBV2 combines with J gene TRBJ2-4; 8 bases align to TRBD1. The specimen was PBMCs. The receptor comes from a woman aged 30 to 39 in good health and CMV-seronegative. CDR3 sequence: CASQRRGDRLGNIQYF. The CDR3 DNA reads as TGTGCCAGCCAAAGAAGGGGGGACAGGCTCGGAAACATTCAGTACTTC.